This T cell receptor (beta chain) comes out of a study of immune characterization of retroperitoneal liposarcoma. V dropped 4 bases and J dropped 8 bases, with 15 bases sitting between them. CDR1 is MNHEY and CDR2 is SMNVEV in the germline V gene (reference sequence). The CDR3 totals 14 residues. MiXCR, run by TCRdb on the PCR reads, gives a single entry per CDR3 protein. Of 1,500 to 2,000 distinct CDR3 sequences in the sample, under 65% were seen once. The chain carries TRBV27 and TRBJ2-1; no clear D. The sequenced sample was tumor tissue. This clonotype was obtained from a male donor with retroperitoneal liposarcoma. The CDR3 coding sequence is TGTGCCAGCAGTTACTCGATAGGTGTCGATGAGCAGTTCTTC. Amino acids: CASSYSIGVDEQFF.